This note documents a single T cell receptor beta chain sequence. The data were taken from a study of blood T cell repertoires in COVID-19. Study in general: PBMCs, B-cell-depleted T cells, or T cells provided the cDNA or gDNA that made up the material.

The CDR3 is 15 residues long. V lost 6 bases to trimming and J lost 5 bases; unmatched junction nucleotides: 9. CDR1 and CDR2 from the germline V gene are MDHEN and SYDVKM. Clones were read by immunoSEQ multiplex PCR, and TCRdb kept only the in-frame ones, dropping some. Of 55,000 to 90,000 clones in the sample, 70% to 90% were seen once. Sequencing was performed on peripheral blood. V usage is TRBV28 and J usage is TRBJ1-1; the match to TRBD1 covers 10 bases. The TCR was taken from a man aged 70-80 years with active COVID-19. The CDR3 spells CASRPSTGGWTEAFF. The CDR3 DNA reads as TGTGCCAGCAGGCCCTCGACAGGGGGCTGGACTGAAGCTTTCTTT.